This T cell receptor beta chain comes out of a study of cytomegalovirus exposure and HLA in healthy donors. The study, taken as a whole, reports: Most TCRs appeared rarely, but some public TCRs recurred in many donors. The authors excluded some V segments, including TRBV6-2 and TRBV6-3, as indistinguishable. The investigators catalogued some 160 TCR beta chains as cytomegalovirus-associated.

While unrecorded immune exposures were likely, the donors were nominally healthy when sampled. On this clone: As yet, its antigen is unknown.

Trimming cost V 5 bases and J 9 bases; bases outside gene matches: 11. The CDR3 is 14 amino acids. The germline V gene encodes CDR1 MDHEN and CDR2 SYDVKM. Primers included in the PCR were 60 Vbeta and 13 Jbeta primers. Libraries were prepared by immunoSEQ multiplex PCR; TCRdb keeps only in-frame clonotypes and omits some of them. The repertoire consists of some 120,000 clones, with roughly 74% occurring once and the leading ten covering 4% to 4.5%. The origin of this receptor is a woman aged 45-65 years in good health and CMV-seropositive. V gene TRBV28 combines with J gene TRBJ2-7, with 9 bases lining up with TRBD1. The sample taken for sequencing was PBMCs. This CDR3 is CASSPGQGVFGQYF. The CDR3 DNA reads TGTGCCAGCAGTCCGGGACAGGGCGTTTTCGGGCAGTACTTC.